Listed below are T cell receptor beta chains from one sample, sequenced in a study of cytomegalovirus exposure and HLA in healthy donors. TCRdb keeps only in-frame clones here, not all; method: immunoSEQ multiplex PCR. The sample lists 90,000 or so clones; about four fifths were seen once. Sequences were obtained from PBMCs. Every receptor here comes from a man aged 45-65 years in good health and CMV-seronegative. Both conserved end residues are part of each CDR3. The D gene is left open where the match is weak. A clone size is listed for some rows: how often the clone was seen (once, few, many), or a class if it is expanded.

V gene,D gene,clone size,J gene,CDR3 DNA,CDR3 protein
TRBV7-9,-,-,TRBJ2-3,TGTTCCAGCAGCTTTAGGAGGGACAGACGCACAGATACGCAGTATTTT,CSSSFRRDRRTDTQYF
TRBV6-5,TRBD1,-,TRBJ1-1,TGTGCCAGCACCAAACAGGGGTTGAACACTGAAGCTTTCTTT,CASTKQGLNTEAFF
TRBV5-1,-,-,TRBJ2-7,TGCGCCAGCAGCTTGTCCTGGCCCCTCTACGAGCAGTACTTC,CASSLSWPLYEQYF
TRBV19,-,-,TRBJ1-1,TGTGCCAGTAGTGGAGCCAGGGGAACTGAAGCTTTCTTT,CASSGARGTEAFF
TRBV2,-,-,TRBJ2-5,TGTGCCAGCAGTAGAGCGCCCGGGGAGACCCAGTACTTC,CASSRAPGETQYF
TRBV7-9,TRBD1,-,TRBJ1-2,TGTGCCAGCAGCTCCGAGGACAGGGCGATTGTGGATGGCTACACCTTC,CASSSEDRAIVDGYTF
TRBV4-3,-,-,TRBJ2-1,TGCGCCAGCAGCCAAGATATTTTTCGGGAGTCCTACAATGAGCAGTTCTTC,CASSQDIFRESYNEQFF
TRBV6-1,-,-,TRBJ1-5,TGTGCCAGCAGTGAAAGGTCGGTATGGGAGGGGGGCAGCAATCAGCCCCAGCATTTT,CASSERSVWEGGSNQPQHF
TRBV20-1,-,-,TRBJ1-1,TGCAGTGCTAGTAGCCCTGAAGCTTTCTTT,CSASSPEAFF
TRBV5-1,TRBD2,-,TRBJ2-2,TGCGCCAGCAGGGTCGGGAGGGCCGTCACCGGGGAGCTGTTTTTT,CASRVGRAVTGELFF
TRBV4-2,-,-,TRBJ2-3,TGTGCCAGCAGCCAAGCGAGACTCGACACAGATACGCAGTATTTT,CASSQARLDTDTQYF
TRBV5-1,TRBD2,-,TRBJ2-7,TGCGCCAGCAGCGACGGACTAGCGGGAGGGTACGAGCAGTACTTC,CASSDGLAGGYEQYF
TRBV7-7,-,-,TRBJ2-3,TGTGCTAGCAGCTTGGACTACAGCACAGATACGCAGTATTTT,CASSLDYSTDTQYF
TRBV28,-,-,TRBJ2-1,TGTGCCAGTACTTTATGGGGCGGAGGCTCCTACAATGAGCAGTTCTTC,CASTLWGGGSYNEQFF
TRBV9,-,-,TRBJ2-3,TGTGCCAGCAGCGTGGGGGCTAGCACAGATACGCAGTATTTT,CASSVGASTDTQYF
TRBV4-1,TRBD2,-,TRBJ2-3,TGCGCCAGCAGCCTGGTAGGGCTAGCGGGACCACCCACAGATACGCAGTATTTT,CASSLVGLAGPPTDTQYF
TRBV28,-,-,TRBJ1-2,TGTGCCAGCAGCCCCTCCATCCGGGTAGGCTATGGCTACACCTTC,CASSPSIRVGYGYTF
TRBV5-1,TRBD2,-,TRBJ2-3,TGCGCCAGCAGCTTATACTCTAGCGGGAGCACAGATACGCAGTATTTT,CASSLYSSGSTDTQYF
TRBV14,TRBD2,-,TRBJ2-7,TGTGCCAGCAGCTTAGCGGGAGGCCCCTACGAGCAGTACTTC,CASSLAGGPYEQYF
TRBV5-4,-,-,TRBJ2-3,TGTGCCAGCAGCTTGGGTCTCGTTGGGGGAGGTCGCACAGATACGCAGTATTTT,CASSLGLVGGGRTDTQYF
TRBV27,-,-,TRBJ1-5,TGTGCCAGCAGTCCCGGGGGGAACAATCAGCCCCAGCATTTT,CASSPGGNNQPQHF
TRBV30,TRBD1,-,TRBJ1-1,TGTGCCTCATACAGGGGGGGATCCCCCAACACTGAAGCTTTCTTT,CASYRGGSPNTEAFF
TRBV27,-,-,TRBJ1-4,TGTGCCAGCAGTTCCCAGGGAGGTAGAGGTGAAAAACTGTTTTTT,CASSSQGGRGEKLFF
TRBV19,-,-,TRBJ2-7,TGTGCCAGTAGACCACGGGCAGGGGGAGGCGAGCAGTACTTC,CASRPRAGGGEQYF
TRBV9,TRBD2,-,TRBJ2-2,TGTGCCAGCAGCGTAGGGGGGGGGAACACCGGGGAGCTGTTTTTT,CASSVGGGNTGELFF
TRBV5-4,TRBD2,-,TRBJ2-1,TGTGCCAGCAGCTTGGCCCCTAGCGGCACTAATGAGCAGTTCTTC,CASSLAPSGTNEQFF
TRBV7-6,-,-,TRBJ2-1,TGTGCCAGCAGCTCACGGGGCAATGAGCAGTTCTTC,CASSSRGNEQFF
TRBV6-5,TRBD2,-,TRBJ2-1,TGTGCCAGCAGGCCGGTGAGCGGGAGAGTCAATGAGCAGTTCTTC,CASRPVSGRVNEQFF
TRBV5-4,TRBD1,-,TRBJ1-4,TGTGCCAGCAGCACGACAGGGAATGAAAAACTGTTTTTT,CASSTTGNEKLFF
TRBV5-1,TRBD2,once,TRBJ2-1,TGCGCCAGCAGCGAGGGGACTAGCGGAACTAATGAGCAGTTCTTC,CASSEGTSGTNEQFF
TRBV6-4,-,-,TRBJ1-1,TGTGCCAGCAGTAAGGAGATGGACACTGAAGCTTTCTTT,CASSKEMDTEAFF
TRBV6-5,TRBD2,-,TRBJ2-7,TGTGCCAGCAGTCCAGGACTAGCGCAAACCTACGAGCAGTACTTC,CASSPGLAQTYEQYF
TRBV27,TRBD1,-,TRBJ2-7,TGTGCCAGCAGTTTAAGGGGGGGACAGGGGGCCTACGAGCAGTACTTC,CASSLRGGQGAYEQYF
TRBV28,TRBD1,-,TRBJ1-1,TGTGCCAGCAGCCCTTGGACAGGGGGGAACACTGAAGCTTTCTTT,CASSPWTGGNTEAFF
TRBV30,-,-,TRBJ1-1,TGTGCCTGGACTGTAGACAGCAACACTGAAGCTTTCTTT,CAWTVDSNTEAFF
TRBV19,TRBD2,-,TRBJ2-1,TGTGCCAGTAGTATGTTCGAGACTAGCGGATCTGGGCAGTTCTTC,CASSMFETSGSGQFF
TRBV5-5,-,-,TRBJ1-2,TGTGCCAGCAGCCGGAGTGGAGGAGGAGGCTACACCTTC,CASSRSGGGGYTF
TRBV4-3,-,-,TRBJ2-7,TGCGCCAGCAGCCAAGGATCAGGGCCAATGTACGAGCAGTACTTC,CASSQGSGPMYEQYF
TRBV19,TRBD2,-,TRBJ2-3,TGTGCCAGTAGCCCCCCTTGGGCTAGCGGGAGATCAGATACGCAGTATTTT,CASSPPWASGRSDTQYF
TRBV5-4,-,-,TRBJ2-2,TGTGCCAGCAGAAACGGGGGGCGGGCTGAGGCCGGGGAGCTGTTTTTT,CASRNGGRAEAGELFF
TRBV28,-,-,TRBJ1-2,TGTGCCAGCAGCTCAACAGGGCGTTATGGCTACACCTTC,CASSSTGRYGYTF
TRBV4-2,-,-,TRBJ2-1,TGTGCCAGCAGCCACGGAGAAGGGCAGTTCTTC,CASSHGEGQFF
TRBV5-1,TRBD1,-,TRBJ2-1,TGCGCCAGCAGCTCGCCACCCTTGTCCCGGGACAGGGTCGGCTCCTACAATGAGCAGTTCTTC,CASSSPPLSRDRVGSYNEQFF
TRBV9,-,-,TRBJ2-7,TGTGCCAGCAGCGTAGCCTCCGGGGAGCAGTACTTC,CASSVASGEQYF
TRBV27,TRBD2,-,TRBJ2-7,TGTGCCAGCAGTTTAAGGGTAACTAGCGGGAGACGATACGAGCAGTACTTC,CASSLRVTSGRRYEQYF
TRBV2,-,-,TRBJ1-3,TGTGCCAGCAGGTTGGGAGGGGTTAGAGGAAACACCATATATTTT,CASRLGGVRGNTIYF
TRBV7-2,-,-,TRBJ1-5,TGTGCCAGCAGCTTAGCAGGTCAGGGGACTCAGCCCCAGCATTTT,CASSLAGQGTQPQHF
TRBV28,TRBD1,-,TRBJ1-1,TGTGCCAGCAGTTGGAGCCAGGGGGACAACACTGAAGCTTTCTTT,CASSWSQGDNTEAFF
TRBV27,-,-,TRBJ1-4,TGTGCCAGCTCCCCGGAAAGGGGAGAAAAACTGTTTTTT,CASSPERGEKLFF
TRBV5-1,-,-,TRBJ1-2,TGCGCCAGCAGCCCCGAGGGGGTCCTCTATGGCTACACCTTC,CASSPEGVLYGYTF
TRBV5-1,-,few,TRBJ1-6,TGCGCCAGCAGCTTGGCAGGGGACTCCTATAATTCACCCCTCCACTTT,CASSLAGDSYNSPLHF
TRBV6-5,TRBD1,few,TRBJ1-5,TGTGCCAGCAGTGACAGGGGGCAGGACCAGCCCCAGCATTTT,CASSDRGQDQPQHF